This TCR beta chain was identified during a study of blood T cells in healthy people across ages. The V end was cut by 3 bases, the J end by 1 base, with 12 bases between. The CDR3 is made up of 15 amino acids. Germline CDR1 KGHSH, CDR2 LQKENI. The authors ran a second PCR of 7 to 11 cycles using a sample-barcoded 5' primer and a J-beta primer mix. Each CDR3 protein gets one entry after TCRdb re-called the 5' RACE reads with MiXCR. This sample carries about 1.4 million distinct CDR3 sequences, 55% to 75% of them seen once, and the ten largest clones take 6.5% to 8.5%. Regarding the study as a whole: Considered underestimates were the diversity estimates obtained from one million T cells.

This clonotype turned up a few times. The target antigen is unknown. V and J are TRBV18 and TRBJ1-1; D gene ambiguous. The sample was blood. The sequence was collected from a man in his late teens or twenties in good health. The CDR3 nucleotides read TGTGCCAGCTCACCGGGCGGAGAAAGGAACACTGAAGCTTTCTTT. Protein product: CASSPGGERNTEAFF.